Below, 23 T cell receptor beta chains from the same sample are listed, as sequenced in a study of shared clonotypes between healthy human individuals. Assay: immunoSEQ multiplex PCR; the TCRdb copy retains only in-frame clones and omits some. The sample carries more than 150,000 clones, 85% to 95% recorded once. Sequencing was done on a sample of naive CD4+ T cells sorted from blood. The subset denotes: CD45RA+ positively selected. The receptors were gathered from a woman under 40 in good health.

CDR3 in DNA: TGTGCCAGTGGGCTAGCTGGAGGGGATACGCAGTATTTT. Its translation is CASGLAGGDTQYF. V gene TRBV18 combines with J gene TRBJ2-3, with D possibly TRBD2 on 6 matching bases. V lost 9 bases and J lost 6, with 16 bases in between. Germline-derived CDR1 and CDR2 are KGHSH and LQKENI. There are 13 residues in the CDR3.

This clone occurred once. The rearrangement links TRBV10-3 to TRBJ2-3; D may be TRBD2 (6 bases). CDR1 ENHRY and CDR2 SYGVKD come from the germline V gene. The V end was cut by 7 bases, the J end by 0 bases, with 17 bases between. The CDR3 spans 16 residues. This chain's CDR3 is CAITPDSGPSTDTQYF. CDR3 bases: TGTGCCATCACTCCGGATAGCGGACCTAGCACAGATACGCAGTATTTT.

DNA of the CDR3: TGTGCCACCAGCAGAGATCCTAGCGGGAACACCGGGGAGCTGTTTTTT. Protein: CATSRDPSGNTGELFF. The chain recombines TRBV15 with TRBJ2-2, with 7 bases lining up with TRBD2. The CDR3 is 16 residues long. V dropped 0 bases and J dropped 1; count of bases not matched to a gene: 2. The germline V gene encodes CDR1 LNHNV and CDR2 YYDKDF (reference sequence).

The CDR3 reads CASSPDWNTEAFF. CDR3 bases: TGTGCCAGCTCACCTGACTGGAACACTGAAGCTTTCTTT. This chain links TRBV18 with TRBJ1-1; D is unclear. The CDR3 length is 13 residues. V was shortened by 3 bases and J by 1 base, with 6 bases between the two germline ends. The germline gives CDR1 KGHSH, CDR2 LQKENI.

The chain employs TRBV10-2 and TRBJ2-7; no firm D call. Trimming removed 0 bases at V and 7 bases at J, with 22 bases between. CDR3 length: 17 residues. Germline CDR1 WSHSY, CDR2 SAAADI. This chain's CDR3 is CASSESRRKTLIREQYF. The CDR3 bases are TGCGCCAGCAGTGAGTCTAGAAGGAAAACCCTAATACGGGAGCAGTACTTC.

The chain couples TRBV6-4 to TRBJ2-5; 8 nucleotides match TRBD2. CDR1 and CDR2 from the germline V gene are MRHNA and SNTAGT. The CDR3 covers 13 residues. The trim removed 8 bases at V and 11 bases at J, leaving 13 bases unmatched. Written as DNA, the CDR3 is TGTGCCAGCGCCTGTGGAGCGGGAGATGAGCAGTACTTC. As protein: CASACGAGDEQYF.

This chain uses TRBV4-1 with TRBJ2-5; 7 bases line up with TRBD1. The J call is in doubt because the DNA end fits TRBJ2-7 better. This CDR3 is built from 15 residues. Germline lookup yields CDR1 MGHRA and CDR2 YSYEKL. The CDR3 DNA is TGCGCCAGCAGCACTAGGAGCCAGGGGGTCTACGAGCAGTACTTC. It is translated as CASSTRSQGVYEQYF.

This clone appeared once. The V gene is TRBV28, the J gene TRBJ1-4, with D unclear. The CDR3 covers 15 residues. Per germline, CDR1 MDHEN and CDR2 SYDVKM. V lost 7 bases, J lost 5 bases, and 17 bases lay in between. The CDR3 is CASTPDRGANEKLFF. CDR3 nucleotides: TGTGCCAGCACGCCAGACCGGGGAGCCAATGAAAAACTGTTTTTT.

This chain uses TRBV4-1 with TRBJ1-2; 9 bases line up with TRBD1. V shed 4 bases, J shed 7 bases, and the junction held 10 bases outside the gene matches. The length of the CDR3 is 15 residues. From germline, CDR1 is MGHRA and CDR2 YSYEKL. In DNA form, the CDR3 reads TGCGCCAGCAGCCGCAAACAGGGGGCGTGGATTGGCTACACCTTC. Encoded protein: CASSRKQGAWIGYTF.

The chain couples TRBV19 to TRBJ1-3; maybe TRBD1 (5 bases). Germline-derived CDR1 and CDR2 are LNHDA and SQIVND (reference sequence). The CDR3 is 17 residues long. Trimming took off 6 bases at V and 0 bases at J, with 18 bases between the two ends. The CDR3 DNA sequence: TGTGCCAGTAGACGTTGGGGCAGATACCTCTCTGGAAACACCATATATTTT. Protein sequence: CASRRWGRYLSGNTIYF.

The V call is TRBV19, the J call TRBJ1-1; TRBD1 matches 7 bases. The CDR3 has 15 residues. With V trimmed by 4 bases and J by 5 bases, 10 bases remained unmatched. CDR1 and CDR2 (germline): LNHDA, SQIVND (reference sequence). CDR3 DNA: TGTGCCAGTAGTAACCCAGGACAGGTTTCTACTGAAGCTTTCTTT. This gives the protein CASSNPGQVSTEAFF.

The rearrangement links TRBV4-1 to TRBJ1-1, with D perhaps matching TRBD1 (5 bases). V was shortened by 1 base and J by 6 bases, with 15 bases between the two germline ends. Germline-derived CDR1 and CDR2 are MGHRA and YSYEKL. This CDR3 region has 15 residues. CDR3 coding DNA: TGCGCCAGCAGCCAAGTCAGGGCGCCGAGCCCTGAAGCTTTCTTT. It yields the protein CASSQVRAPSPEAFF.

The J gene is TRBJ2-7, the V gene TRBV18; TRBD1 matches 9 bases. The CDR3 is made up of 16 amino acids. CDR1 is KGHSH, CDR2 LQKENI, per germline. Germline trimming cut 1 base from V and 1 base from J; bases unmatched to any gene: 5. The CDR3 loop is CASSPRMGQGSYEQYF. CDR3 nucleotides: TGTGCCAGCTCACCACGGATGGGACAGGGTTCCTACGAGCAGTACTTC.

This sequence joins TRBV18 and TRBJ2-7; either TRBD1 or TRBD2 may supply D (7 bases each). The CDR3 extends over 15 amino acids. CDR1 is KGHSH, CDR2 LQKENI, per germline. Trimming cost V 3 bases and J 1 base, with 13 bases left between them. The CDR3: CASSPGQGGSYEQYF. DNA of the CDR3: TGTGCCAGCTCACCTGGGCAGGGGGGGTCCTACGAGCAGTACTTC.

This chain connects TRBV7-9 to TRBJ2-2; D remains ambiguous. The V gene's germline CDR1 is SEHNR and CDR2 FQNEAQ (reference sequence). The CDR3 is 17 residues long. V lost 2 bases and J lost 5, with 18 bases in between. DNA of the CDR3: TGTGCCAGCAGCTTAACTTTCTCGGGCGTTGGTACCGGGGAGCTGTTTTTT. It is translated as CASSLTFSGVGTGELFF.

The CDR3 protein is CASSMHGNTEAFF. The CDR3 coding sequence is TGTGCCAGTAGTATGCACGGGAACACTGAAGCTTTCTTT. V and J are TRBV19 and TRBJ1-1; no clear D gene. There are 13 residues in the CDR3. Germline V gene data show CDR1 as LNHDA and CDR2 as SQIVND (reference sequence). The V and J ends lost 3 bases and 1 base respectively, with 6 bases between them.

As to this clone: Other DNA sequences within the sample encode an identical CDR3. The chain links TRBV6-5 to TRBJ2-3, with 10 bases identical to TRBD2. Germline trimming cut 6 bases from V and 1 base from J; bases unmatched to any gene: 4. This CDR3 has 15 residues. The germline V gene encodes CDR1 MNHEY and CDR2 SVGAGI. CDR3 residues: CASSPGLAGTDTQYF. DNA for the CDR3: TGTGCCAGCAGCCCTGGACTAGCGGGCACAGATACGCAGTATTTT.

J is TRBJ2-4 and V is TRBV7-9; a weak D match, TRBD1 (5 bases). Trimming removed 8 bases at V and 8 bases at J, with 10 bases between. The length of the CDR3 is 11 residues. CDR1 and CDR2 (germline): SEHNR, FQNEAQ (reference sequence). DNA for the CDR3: TGTGCCAGCGGGTTAGGGGACATTCAGTACTTC. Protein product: CASGLGDIQYF.

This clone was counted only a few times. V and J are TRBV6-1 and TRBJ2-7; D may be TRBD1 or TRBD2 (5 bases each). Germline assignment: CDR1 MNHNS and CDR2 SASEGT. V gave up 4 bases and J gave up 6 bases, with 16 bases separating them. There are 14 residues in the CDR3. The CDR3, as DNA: TGTGCCAGCAGTGCCTTTACAGGACTCTCCGAGCAGTACTTC. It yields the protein CASSAFTGLSEQYF.

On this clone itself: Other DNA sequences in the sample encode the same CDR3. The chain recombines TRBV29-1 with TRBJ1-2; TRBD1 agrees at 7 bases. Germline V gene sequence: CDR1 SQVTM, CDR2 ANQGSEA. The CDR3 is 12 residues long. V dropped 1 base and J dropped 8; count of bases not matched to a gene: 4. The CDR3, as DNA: TGCAGCGTTGAAGTAGGGGGCGGAGGCTACACCTTC. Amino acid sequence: CSVEVGGGGYTF.

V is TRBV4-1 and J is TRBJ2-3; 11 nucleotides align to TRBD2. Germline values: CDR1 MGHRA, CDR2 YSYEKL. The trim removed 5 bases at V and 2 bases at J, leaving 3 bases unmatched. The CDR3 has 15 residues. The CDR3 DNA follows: TGCGCCAGCAGCGCACTAGCGGGGGTCACAGATACGCAGTATTTT. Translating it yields CASSALAGVTDTQYF.

CDR3 DNA sequence: TGTGCCAGCAGCTTGAGGTTGCTAGCGGGTGTAGGAGAGACCCAGTACTTC. This codes for CASSLRLLAGVGETQYF. The chain uses TRBV5-4 and TRBJ2-5, with TRBD2 identical over 8 bases. The length of the CDR3 is 17 residues. J gave up 4 bases and V 1 base, and 12 bases lay outside the gene matches. Germline V gene lookup returns CDR1 SGHNT and CDR2 YYREEE (reference sequence). The full variable domain, completed using reference TRBV5-4 and TRBJ2-5, is ETGVTQSPTHLIKTRGQQVTLRCSSQSGHNTVSWYQQALGQGPQFIFQYYREEENGRGNFPPRFSGLQFPNYSSELNVNALELDDSALYLCASSLRLLAGVGETQYFGPGTRLLVL.

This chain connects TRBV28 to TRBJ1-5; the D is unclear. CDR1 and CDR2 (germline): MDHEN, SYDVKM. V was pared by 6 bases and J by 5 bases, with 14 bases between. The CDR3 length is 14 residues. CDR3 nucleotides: TGTGCCAGCAGCACCACGGAGGCGCATCAGCCCCAGCATTTT. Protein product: CASSTTEAHQPQHF. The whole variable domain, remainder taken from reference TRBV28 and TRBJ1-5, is DVKVTQSSRYLVKRTGEKVFLECVQDMDHENMFWYRQDPGLGLRLIYFSYDVKMKEKGDIPEGYSVSREKKERFSLILESASTNQTSMYLCASSTTEAHQPQHFGDGTRLSIL.